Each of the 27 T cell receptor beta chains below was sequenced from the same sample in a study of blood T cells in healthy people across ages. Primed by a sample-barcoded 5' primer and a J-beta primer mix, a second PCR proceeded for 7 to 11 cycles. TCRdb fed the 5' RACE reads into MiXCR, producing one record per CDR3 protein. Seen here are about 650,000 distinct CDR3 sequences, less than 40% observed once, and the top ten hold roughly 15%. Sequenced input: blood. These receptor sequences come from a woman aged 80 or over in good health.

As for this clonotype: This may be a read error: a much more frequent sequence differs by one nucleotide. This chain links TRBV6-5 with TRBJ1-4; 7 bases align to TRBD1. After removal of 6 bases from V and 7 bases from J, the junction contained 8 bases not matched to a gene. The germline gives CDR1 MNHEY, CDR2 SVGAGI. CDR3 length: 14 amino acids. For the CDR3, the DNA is TGTGCCAGCAGGAGAGGGGGCGGTGGTGAAAAACTGTTTTTT. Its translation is CASRRGGGGEKLFF.

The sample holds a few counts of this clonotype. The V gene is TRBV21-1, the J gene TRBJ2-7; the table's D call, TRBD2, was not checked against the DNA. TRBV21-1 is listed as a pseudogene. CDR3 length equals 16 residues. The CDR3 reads CASSYPGGGTAHEQYF. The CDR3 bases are TGTGCCAGCAGCTACCCTGGCGGGGGAACGGCCCACGAGCAGTACTTC.

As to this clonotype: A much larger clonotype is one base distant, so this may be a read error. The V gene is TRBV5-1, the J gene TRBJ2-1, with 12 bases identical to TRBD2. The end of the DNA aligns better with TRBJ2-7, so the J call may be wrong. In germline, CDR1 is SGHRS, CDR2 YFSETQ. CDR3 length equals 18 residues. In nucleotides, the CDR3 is TGCGCCAGCAGCTTGAGAACTAGCGGGGGGAGCTCCTACAATGAGCAGTACTTC. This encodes CASSLRTSGGSSYNEQYF.

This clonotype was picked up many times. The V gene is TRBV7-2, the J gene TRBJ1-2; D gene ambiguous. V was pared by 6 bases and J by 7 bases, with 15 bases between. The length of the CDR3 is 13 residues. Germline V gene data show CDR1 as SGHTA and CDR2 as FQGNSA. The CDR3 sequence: CASSSRQAGGYTF. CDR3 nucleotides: TGTGCCAGCAGTTCCCGGCAGGCTGGTGGCTACACCTTC.

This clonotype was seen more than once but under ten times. For the CDR3, the DNA is TGCGCCAGCAGCTTGGCCGAAGCTAACTATGGCTACACCTTC. Translating it yields CASSLAEANYGYTF. This rearrangement joins TRBV5-1 to TRBJ1-2; D not certain. Trimming pared 0 bases from V and 0 bases from J, leaving 6 bases between. CDR1 is SGHRS, CDR2 YFSETQ, per germline. CDR3 size: 14 residues. Drawing the rest from reference TRBV5-1 and TRBJ1-2, the complete variable domain is KAGVTQTPRYLIKTRGQQVTLSCSPISGHRSVSWYQQTPGQGLQFLFEYFSETQRNKGNFPGRFSGRQFSNSRSEMNVSTLELGDSALYLCASSLAEANYGYTFGSGTRLTVV.

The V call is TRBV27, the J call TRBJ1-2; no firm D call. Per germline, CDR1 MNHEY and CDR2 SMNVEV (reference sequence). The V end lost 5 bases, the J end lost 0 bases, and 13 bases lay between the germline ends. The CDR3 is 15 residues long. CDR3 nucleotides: TGTGCCAGCAGTAGCCAGACACGAACTAACTATGGCTACACCTTC. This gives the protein CASSSQTRTNYGYTF.

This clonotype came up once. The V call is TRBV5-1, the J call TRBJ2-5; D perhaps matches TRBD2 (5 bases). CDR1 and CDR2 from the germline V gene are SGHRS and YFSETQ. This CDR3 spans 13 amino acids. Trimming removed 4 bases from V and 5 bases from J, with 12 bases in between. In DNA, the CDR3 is TGCGCCAGCAGCGCCGGGAACACGGAGACCCAGTACTTC. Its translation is CASSAGNTETQYF.

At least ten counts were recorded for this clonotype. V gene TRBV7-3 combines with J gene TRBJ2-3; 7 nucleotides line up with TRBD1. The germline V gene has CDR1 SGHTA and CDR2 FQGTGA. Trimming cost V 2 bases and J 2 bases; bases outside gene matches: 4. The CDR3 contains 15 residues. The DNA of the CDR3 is TGTGCCAGCAGCTTAGAGGGACAGACCACAGATACGCAGTATTTT. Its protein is CASSLEGQTTDTQYF. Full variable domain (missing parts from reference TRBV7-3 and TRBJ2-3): GAGVSQTPSNKVTEKGKYVELRCDPISGHTALYWYRQSLGQGPEFLIYFQGTGAADDSGLPNDRFFAVRPEGSVSTLKIQRTERGDSAVYLCASSLEGQTTDTQYFGPGTRLTVL.

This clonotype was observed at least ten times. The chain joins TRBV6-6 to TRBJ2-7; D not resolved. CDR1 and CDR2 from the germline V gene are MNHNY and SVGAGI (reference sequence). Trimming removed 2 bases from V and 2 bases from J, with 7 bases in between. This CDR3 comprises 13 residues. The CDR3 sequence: CASSYNSAYEQYF. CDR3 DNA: TGTGCCAGCAGTTACAACAGTGCCTACGAGCAGTACTTC.

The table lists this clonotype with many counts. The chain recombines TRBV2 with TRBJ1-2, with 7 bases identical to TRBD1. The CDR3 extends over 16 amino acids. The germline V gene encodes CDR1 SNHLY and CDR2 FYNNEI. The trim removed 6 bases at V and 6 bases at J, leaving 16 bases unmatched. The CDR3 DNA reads TGTGCCAGCAGCAAGACCGGGACAGAGCCTAGCGATGGCTACACCTTC. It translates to CASSKTGTEPSDGYTF.

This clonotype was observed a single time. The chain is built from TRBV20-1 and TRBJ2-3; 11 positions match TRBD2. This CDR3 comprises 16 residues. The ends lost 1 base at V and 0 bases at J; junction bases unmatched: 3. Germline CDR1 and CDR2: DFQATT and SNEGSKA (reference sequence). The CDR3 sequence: CSARAASGGSTDTQYF. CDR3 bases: TGCAGTGCTAGAGCAGCTAGCGGGGGGAGCACAGATACGCAGTATTTT.

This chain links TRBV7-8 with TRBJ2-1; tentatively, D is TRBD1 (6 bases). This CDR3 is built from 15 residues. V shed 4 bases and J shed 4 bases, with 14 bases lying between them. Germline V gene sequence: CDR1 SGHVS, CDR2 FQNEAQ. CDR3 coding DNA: TGTGCCAGCAGCTCAGCCCCCGGACAGTACAATGAGCAGTTCTTC. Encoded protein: CASSSAPGQYNEQFF.

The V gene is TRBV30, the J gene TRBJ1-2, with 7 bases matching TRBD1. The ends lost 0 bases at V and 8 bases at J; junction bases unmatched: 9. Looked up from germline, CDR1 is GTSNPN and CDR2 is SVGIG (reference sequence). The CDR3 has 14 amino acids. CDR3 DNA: TGTGCCTGGAGTGTACAGGGACAGCTTACGGGCTACACCTTC. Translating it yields CAWSVQGQLTGYTF.

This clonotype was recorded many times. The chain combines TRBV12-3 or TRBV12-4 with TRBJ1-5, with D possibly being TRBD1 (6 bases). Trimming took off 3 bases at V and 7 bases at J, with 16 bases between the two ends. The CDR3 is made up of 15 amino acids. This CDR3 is CASSLVQGSRQPQHF. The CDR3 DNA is TGTGCCAGCAGTTTGGTTCAGGGGTCTCGGCAGCCCCAGCATTTT.

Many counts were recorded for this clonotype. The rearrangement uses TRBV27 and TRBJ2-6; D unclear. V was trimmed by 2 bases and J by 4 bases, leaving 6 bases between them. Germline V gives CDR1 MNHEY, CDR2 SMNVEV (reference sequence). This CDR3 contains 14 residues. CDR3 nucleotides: TGTGCCAGCAGTTTAAGGGAAGGGGCCAACGTCCTGACTTTC. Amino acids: CASSLREGANVLTF.

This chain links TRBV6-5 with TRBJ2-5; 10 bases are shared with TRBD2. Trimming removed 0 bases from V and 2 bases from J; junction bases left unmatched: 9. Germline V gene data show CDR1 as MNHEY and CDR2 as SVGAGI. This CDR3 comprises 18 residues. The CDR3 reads CASSYSSGLASLQETQYF. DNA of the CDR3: TGTGCCAGCAGTTACTCGTCGGGACTAGCGAGCCTTCAAGAGACCCAGTACTTC.

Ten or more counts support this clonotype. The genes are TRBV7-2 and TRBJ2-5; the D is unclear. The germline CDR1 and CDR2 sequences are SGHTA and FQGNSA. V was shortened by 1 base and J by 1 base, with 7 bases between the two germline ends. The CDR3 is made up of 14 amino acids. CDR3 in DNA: TGTGCCAGCAGCTTAGACGGTCCCCAAGAGACCCAGTACTTC. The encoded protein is CASSLDGPQETQYF.

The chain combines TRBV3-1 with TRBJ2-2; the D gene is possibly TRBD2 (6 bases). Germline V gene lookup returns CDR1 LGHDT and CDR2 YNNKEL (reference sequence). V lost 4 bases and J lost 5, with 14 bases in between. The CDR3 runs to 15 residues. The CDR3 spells CASSPGLLLTGELFF. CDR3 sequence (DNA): TGTGCCAGCAGCCCGGGACTCCTACTAACCGGGGAGCTGTTTTTT.

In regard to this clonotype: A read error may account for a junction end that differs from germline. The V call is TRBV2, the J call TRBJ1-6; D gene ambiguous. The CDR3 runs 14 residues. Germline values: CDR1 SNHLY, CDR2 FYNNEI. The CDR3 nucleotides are TGTGCCAGCAGTGGTTTGGGTACCAATTCACCCTTCCACTTT. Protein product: CASSGLGTNSPFHF.

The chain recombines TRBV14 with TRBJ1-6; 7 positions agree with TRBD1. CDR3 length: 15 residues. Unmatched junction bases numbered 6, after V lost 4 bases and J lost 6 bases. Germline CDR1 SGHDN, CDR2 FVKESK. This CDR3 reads CASSLPGTVNSPLHF. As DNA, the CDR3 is TGTGCCAGCAGCCTGCCCGGGACAGTTAATTCACCCCTCCACTTT.

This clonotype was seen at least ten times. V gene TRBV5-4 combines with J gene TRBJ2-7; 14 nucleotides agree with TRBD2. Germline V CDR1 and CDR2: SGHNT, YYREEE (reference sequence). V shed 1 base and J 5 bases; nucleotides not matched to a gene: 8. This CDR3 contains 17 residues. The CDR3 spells CASSLTRLAGGLHEQYF. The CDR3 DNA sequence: TGTGCCAGCAGCTTGACCCGACTAGCGGGGGGGCTCCACGAGCAGTACTTC.

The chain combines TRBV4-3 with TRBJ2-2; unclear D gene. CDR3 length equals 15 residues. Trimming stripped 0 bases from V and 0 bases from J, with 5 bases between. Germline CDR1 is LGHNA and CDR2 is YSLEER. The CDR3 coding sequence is TGCGCCAGCAGCCAAGAACTCTCGAACACCGGGGAGCTGTTTTTT. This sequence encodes CASSQELSNTGELFF.

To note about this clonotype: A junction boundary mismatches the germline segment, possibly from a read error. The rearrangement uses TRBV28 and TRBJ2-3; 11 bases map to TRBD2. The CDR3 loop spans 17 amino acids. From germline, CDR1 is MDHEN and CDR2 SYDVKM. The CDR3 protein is CTSSLRGLAVAPDTQYF. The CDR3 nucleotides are TGTACCAGCAGCCTAAGGGGACTAGCGGTAGCCCCAGATACGCAGTATTTT.

This CDR3 reads CASSQGTGLNYGYTF. The CDR3 DNA follows: TGTGCCAGCAGCCAAGGGACAGGCCTTAACTATGGCTACACCTTC. The rearrangement links TRBV14 to TRBJ1-2; 7 nucleotides line up with TRBD1. This CDR3 comprises 15 residues. After removal of 1 base from V and 1 base from J, the junction contained 3 bases not matched to a gene. Germline lookup yields CDR1 SGHDN and CDR2 FVKESK.

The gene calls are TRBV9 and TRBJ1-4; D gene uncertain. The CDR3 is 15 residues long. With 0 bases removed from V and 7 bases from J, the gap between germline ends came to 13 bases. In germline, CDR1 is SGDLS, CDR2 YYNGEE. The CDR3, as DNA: TGTGCCAGCAGCGTAGGATTGGGATCGGGTGAAAAACTGTTTTTT. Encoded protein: CASSVGLGSGEKLFF.

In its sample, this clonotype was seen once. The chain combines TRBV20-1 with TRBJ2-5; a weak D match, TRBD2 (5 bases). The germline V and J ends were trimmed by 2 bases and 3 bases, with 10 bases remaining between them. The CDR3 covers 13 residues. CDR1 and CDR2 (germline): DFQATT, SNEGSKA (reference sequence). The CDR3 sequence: CSARTGSKETQYF. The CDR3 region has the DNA TGCAGTGCTAGAACGGGATCCAAAGAGACCCAGTACTTC.

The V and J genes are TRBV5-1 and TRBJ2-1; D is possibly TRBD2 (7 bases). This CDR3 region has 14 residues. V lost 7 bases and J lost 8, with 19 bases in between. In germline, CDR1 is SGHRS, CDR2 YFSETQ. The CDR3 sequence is CASVTGGLDDEQFF. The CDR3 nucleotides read TGCGCCAGCGTAACCGGGGGGCTAGATGATGAGCAGTTCTTC.